This T cell receptor (beta chain) stems from a study of blood T cell repertoires in COVID-19 (dated by TCRdb to the early 2020s). Looking at the study overall: The collaborator samples originated in the United States, Italy and Spain and spanned the acute and convalescent phases of COVID-19. The prospective study material was composed of cDNA or gDNA derived from T cells, B-cell-depleted T cells, or PBMCs. Subjects who had been exposed to COVID-19, were actively infected with it, or had recovered from it provided the deeply sampled blood TCRbeta repertoires that made up the dataset. A freely available public database, intended as a resource for researchers studying the immune response to SARS-CoV-2, is where the repertoires were released. The samples were drawn from two sources: the first 160 participants of the ongoing ImmuneRACE study, and 1,200 or so subjects contributed by 6 global collaborators. The sample metadata nearly always contained a de-identified subject ID, COVID-19 status, age in years and sex. Where available, HLA class I and class II types were obtained from metadata supplied by the sample provider rather than from assay-based typing. What the authors observed across the whole study: The amount of clinical and demographic metadata varied by source and participant and was provided uncurated.

The germline V gene specifies SGHTA as CDR1 and FQGTGA as CDR2. From cysteine to phenylalanine, the CDR3 is 15 amino acids long. Of all the DNA, just the CDR3 is kept, 45 bases in frame from base 1. V ends up 4 bases short and J 6 bases short, with an unmatched junction base count of 4. A remark on this clone: Its specific antigen is unknown. Base qualities were left out, and no much larger clone turns up one base away.

The immunoSEQ Assay, a bias-controlled multiplex PCR, was used to amplify TCRbeta CDR3 regions from genomic DNA. As for the original processing: Nucleated cell counts per sample were estimated from amplification of reference gene primers within the assay. To quantify the absolute abundance of each unique TCRbeta CDR3 rearrangement, sequence reads were collapsed and filtered. For each sample, productive Simpson clonality was calculated as the square root of Simpson's diversity index over productive rearrangements. The clones in this table, taken by TCRdb from immuneACCESS, are in-frame only. Not every clone is retained; where verified, under half of the shortfall comes from an unresolved V gene, and the cause of the rest is unknown. V and J calls and clone size are those listed in that table; D and trimming were worked out from the DNA. For this sample the table gives a few hundred thousand clones, of which 80% to 90% were detected only once. Clones ranked in the top ten supply about 5.9% of the sample.

The collaborating institutions used their own protocols to collect whole blood in K2EDTA tubes. For TCRbeta analysis, collaborators shipped samples as frozen whole blood, isolated PBMCs, or DNA extracted from either of those sample types. Specimen: peripheral blood. The receptor chain draws on TRBV7-3 and TRBJ2-1, and 12 junction bases match TRBD2. This receptor was identified in a man in his 60s with acute or convalescent COVID-19. The CDR3 protein sequence reads: CASSSGLAGPNEQFF. The DNA is TGTGCCAGCAGCTCTGGACTAGCGGGACCCAATGAGCAGTTCTTC.